A single sample is the source of the 32 T cell receptor beta chains below, sequenced in a study of Ad26.COV2.S vaccination and SARS-CoV-2 variants. Using immunoSEQ multiplex PCR, the repertoire was profiled, and TCRdb retains in-frame clones only, with some absent. The sample comprises more than 350,000 clones, about nine tenths of which are singletons, and about 12% rests with the top ten. Treatment here: around 19 received Ad26.COV2.S at low or high dose, single or two shots; about 5 received placebo; per-sample allocation not given. Day 63 following the first vaccine or placebo injection was when the samples were taken. Sequencing was performed on peripheral blood, taken in a trial of Ad26.COV2.S vaccine versus placebo. These receptors were obtained from a person aged 18 to 65 who received the Ad26.COV2.S COVID-19 vaccine or a placebo.

V is TRBV28 and J is TRBJ2-6; D could derive from TRBD1 or TRBD2 (5 bases each). Germline V gene data show CDR1 as MDHEN and CDR2 as SYDVKM. Trimming pared 6 bases from V and 2 bases from J, leaving 20 bases between. The CDR3 sequence is 18 residues long. CDR3 sequence (DNA): TGTGCCAGCAGACGAGGGGCGCGGCCCTTCACTGGGGCCAACGTCCTGACTTTC. Its translation is CASRRGARPFTGANVLTF. Using reference TRBV28 and TRBJ2-6 for the parts outside the CDR3, the full variable domain is DVKVTQSSRYLVKRTGEKVFLECVQDMDHENMFWYRQDPGLGLRLIYFSYDVKMKEKGDIPEGYSVSREKKERFSLILESASTNQTSMYLCASRRGARPFTGANVLTFGAGSRLTVL.

CDR3 nucleotide sequence: TGTGCCAGCAGCTTAGTCAGCGGGTTCAATGAGCAGTTCTTC. Protein sequence: CASSLVSGFNEQFF. The gene calls are TRBV11-2 and TRBJ2-1; D is perhaps TRBD2 (6 bases). V lost 1 base to trimming and J lost 6 bases, with 10 bases between them. The CDR3 has 14 amino acids. Germline V gene lookup returns CDR1 SGHAT and CDR2 FQNNGV.

The chain has TRBV4-3 and TRBJ2-1; TRBD2 matches at 11 bases. There are 17 residues in the CDR3. V was clipped by 1 base and J by 0 bases; unmatched bases: 2. Germline assignment: CDR1 LGHNA and CDR2 YSLEER. CDR3 DNA sequence: TGCGCCAGCAGCCAAGGGGGACTAGCGGACTCCTACAATGAGCAGTTCTTC. This gives the protein CASSQGGLADSYNEQFF.

The rearrangement links TRBV19 to TRBJ2-1, with 9 bases fitting TRBD2. Germline V CDR1 and CDR2: LNHDA, SQIVND (reference sequence). CDR3 length equals 15 residues. V trimming: 2 bases; J trimming: 3 bases; junction bases outside the gene matches: 2. The CDR3 DNA is TGTGCCAGTAGTATATTAGCGGGAGACTACAATGAGCAGTTCTTC. Protein sequence: CASSILAGDYNEQFF.

V is TRBV4-3 and J is TRBJ1-4, with 9 bases matching TRBD1. CDR3 length equals 16 residues. With 1 base clipped from V and 5 bases from J, the junction kept 5 bases outside the gene matches. From germline, CDR1 is LGHNA and CDR2 YSLEER. The CDR3 reads CASSQGLGQGNEKLFF. DNA for the CDR3: TGCGCCAGCAGCCAAGGTCTAGGACAGGGGAATGAAAAACTGTTTTTT.

About this clone: This sample includes further DNA sequences coding for the same CDR3. The chain uses TRBV7-2 and TRBJ1-3; 9 positions match TRBD1. The CDR3 sequence is 14 residues long. Trimming removed 4 bases from V and 8 bases from J; junction bases left unmatched: 6. Germline loops: CDR1 SGHTA, CDR2 FQGNSA. In nucleotides, the CDR3 is TGTGCCAGCAGCTCGGACAGGGGCGGGTACACCATATATTTT. This codes for CASSSDRGGYTIYF. Looking up the rest from reference TRBV7-2 and TRBJ1-3 gives the full variable domain: GAGVSQSPSNKVTEKGKDVELRCDPISGHTALYWYRQSLGQGLEFLIYFQGNSAPDKSGLPSDRFSAERTGGSVSTLTIQRTQQEDSAVYLCASSSDRGGYTIYFGEGSWLTVV.

The chain combines TRBV12-3 or TRBV12-4 with TRBJ1-3, with D maybe TRBD1 (5 bases). Trimming cost V 6 bases and J 4 bases, with 7 bases left between them. The CDR3 is 12 residues long. The CDR3 loop is CASREGGNTIYF. The CDR3 DNA reads TGTGCCAGCAGGGAGGGGGGAAACACCATATATTTT.

This clone was observed a single time. The V and J genes are TRBV18 and TRBJ1-1; D unclear. The V gene's germline CDR1 is KGHSH and CDR2 LQKENI. The CDR3 is 14 amino acids. The V and J ends lost 2 bases and 5 bases respectively, with 12 bases between them. Here the CDR3 reads CASSPEVGRTEAFF. The CDR3 nucleotides are TGTGCCAGCTCACCAGAAGTAGGGCGGACTGAAGCTTTCTTT.

This clone was observed at least ten times. As DNA, the CDR3 is TGTGCCAGCAGCTTCACGACTAGCGGGAAAAACATTCAGTACTTC. Translation: CASSFTTSGKNIQYF. The chain joins TRBV7-2 to TRBJ2-4, with 10 bases identical to TRBD2. CDR1 SGHTA and CDR2 FQGNSA come from the germline V gene. V was pared by 3 bases and J by 4 bases, with 3 bases of the junction left unmatched. The CDR3 has 15 amino acids.

V and J are TRBV19 and TRBJ2-1, with 7 bases aligning to TRBD2. The CDR3 contains 13 residues. The V gene's germline CDR1 is LNHDA and CDR2 SQIVND (reference sequence). The ends lost 5 bases at V and 9 bases at J; junction bases unmatched: 7. The CDR3 here is CASSSGTTVEQFF. The CDR3 coding sequence is TGTGCCAGTAGTTCCGGGACTACCGTTGAGCAGTTCTTC.

This clone was found once. Other DNA sequences of this sample code for an identical CDR3. This chain connects TRBV19 to TRBJ1-1; 9 nucleotides line up with TRBD1. Germline lookup yields CDR1 LNHDA and CDR2 SQIVND (reference sequence). The CDR3 extends over 14 amino acids. The V gene end was trimmed by 4 bases and the J gene end by 4 bases; junction bases not matched to a gene: 4. The CDR3 nucleotides are TGTGCCAGTAGTAAGGACAGGGGTGGCACTGAAGCTTTCTTT. Protein: CASSKDRGGTEAFF.

The CDR3 bases are TGTGCCAGCAGCGCGATCACCGGGGAGCTGTTTTTT. Protein: CASSAITGELFF. This chain uses TRBV5-4 with TRBJ2-2, with D hard to call. V lost 4 bases and J 4 bases, leaving 5 bases between the germline ends. This CDR3 is 12 amino acids long. From germline, CDR1 is SGHNT and CDR2 YYREEE (reference sequence).

The chain carries TRBV7-9 and TRBJ2-7; a possible D gene is TRBD1 (5 bases). Per the germline V gene, CDR1 is SEHNR and CDR2 is FQNEAQ (reference sequence). This CDR3 is 15 amino acids long. V lost 1 base and J lost 6, with 16 bases in between. CDR3 sequence reads: CASSLGSRGTVEQYF. CDR3 nucleotides: TGTGCCAGCAGCTTAGGATCTAGGGGAACTGTCGAGCAGTACTTC. The full variable domain, completed using reference TRBV7-9 and TRBJ2-7, is DTGVSQNPRHKITKRGQNVTFRCDPISEHNRLYWYRQTLGQGPEFLTYFQNEAQLEKSRLLSDRFSAERPKGSFSTLEIQRTEQGDSAMYLCASSLGSRGTVEQYFGPGTRLTVT.

This clone was found once. The genes are TRBV4-3 and TRBJ1-5; D possibly corresponds to TRBD1 (5 bases). CDR1 is LGHNA and CDR2 is YSLEER in the germline V gene. The germline V and J ends were trimmed by 0 bases and 5 bases, with 17 bases remaining between them. The CDR3 sequence is 17 residues long. The CDR3 region is CASSQDRGTANYQPQHF. The CDR3 DNA is TGCGCCAGCAGCCAAGATCGGGGGACCGCTAATTATCAGCCCCAGCATTTT.

The chain is built from TRBV6-6 and TRBJ1-3; D is ambiguous. V lost 0 bases and J 2 bases, leaving 5 bases between the germline ends. Germline assignment: CDR1 MNHNY and CDR2 SVGAGI (reference sequence). This CDR3 is built from 14 residues. Here the CDR3 DNA reads TGTGCCAGCAGTTACTCATCACCTGGAAACACCATATATTTT. It is translated as CASSYSSPGNTIYF.

The DNA of the CDR3 is TGTGCCAGCAGCAAAGGGACGTTCCAAGAGACCCAGTACTTC. This sequence encodes CASSKGTFQETQYF. The chain employs TRBV7-2 and TRBJ2-5, with D possibly being TRBD1 or TRBD2 (5 bases each). V shed 5 bases and J shed 1 base, with 11 bases lying between them. The length of the CDR3 is 14 residues. The germline gives CDR1 SGHTA, CDR2 FQGNSA. Drawing the rest from reference TRBV7-2 and TRBJ2-5, the complete variable domain is GAGVSQSPSNKVTEKGKDVELRCDPISGHTALYWYRQSLGQGLEFLIYFQGNSAPDKSGLPSDRFSAERTGGSVSTLTIQRTQQEDSAVYLCASSKGTFQETQYFGPGTRLLVL.

This clone was found once. The chain links TRBV7-2 to TRBJ1-1; D remains ambiguous. CDR3 length: 13 amino acids. V was shortened by 3 bases and J by 0 bases, with 5 bases between the two germline ends. From germline, CDR1 is SGHTA and CDR2 FQGNSA. The CDR3 loop is CASSFFLNTEAFF. The CDR3 region has the DNA TGTGCCAGCAGCTTCTTTTTGAACACTGAAGCTTTCTTT. Supplemented by reference TRBV7-2 and TRBJ1-1, the full variable domain reads GAGVSQSPSNKVTEKGKDVELRCDPISGHTALYWYRQSLGQGLEFLIYFQGNSAPDKSGLPSDRFSAERTGGSVSTLTIQRTQQEDSAVYLCASSFFLNTEAFFGQGTRLTVV.

This rearrangement joins TRBV4-3 to TRBJ2-3; D not certain. The ends were cut back, 4 bases at V and 1 base at J, with 12 bases in the middle. The CDR3 runs to 15 residues. CDR1 is LGHNA, CDR2 YSLEER, per germline. The CDR3 loop reads CASSLAHRGTDTQYF. DNA of the CDR3: TGCGCCAGCAGCCTCGCCCACCGGGGCACAGATACGCAGTATTTT.

V is TRBV3-1 (or the pseudogene TRBV3-2) and J is TRBJ2-3, with D perhaps TRBD1 (5 bases). This CDR3 is 14 amino acids long. CDR1 LGHDT and CDR2 YNNKEL come from the germline V gene (reference sequence). V was cut by 0 bases and J by 7 bases, with 11 bases left in between. Written as DNA, the CDR3 is TGTGCCAGCAGCCAAGATCGGACACTAAATACGCAGTATTTT. Translated, it gives CASSQDRTLNTQYF.

The chain uses TRBV7-2 and TRBJ2-3; the D is unclear. This CDR3 is built from 14 residues. Per germline, CDR1 SGHTA and CDR2 FQGNSA. Trimming pared 1 base from V and 0 bases from J, leaving 5 bases between. CDR3 sequence (DNA): TGTGCCAGCAGCTTAGGGGTGAGCACAGATACGCAGTATTTT. The encoded protein is CASSLGVSTDTQYF.

The chain has TRBV9 and TRBJ2-1; 15 nucleotides match TRBD2. CDR1 and CDR2 from the germline V gene are SGDLS and YYNGEE. The CDR3 contains 17 residues. Trimming cost V 4 bases and J 4 bases; bases outside gene matches: 6. The CDR3 DNA reads TGTGCCAGCAGCCCTTATGGGACTAGCGGGGGGTACAATGAGCAGTTCTTC. Translation gives CASSPYGTSGGYNEQFF.

The chain is built from TRBV24-1 and TRBJ2-1, with TRBD2 matching over 9 bases. V lost 7 bases, J lost 6 bases, and 12 bases stayed unmatched. The CDR3 is 16 amino acids. Germline CDR1 and CDR2: KGHDR and SFDVKD. Here the CDR3 reads CATRTRGAGGPNEQFF. Written as DNA, the CDR3 is TGTGCCACCAGAACGCGAGGGGCGGGAGGGCCCAATGAGCAGTTCTTC.

The V and J genes are TRBV9 and TRBJ2-7; D might be TRBD1 or TRBD2, each matching 5 bases. V was clipped by 0 bases and J by 2 bases, with 9 bases between them. Germline V gene sequence: CDR1 SGDLS, CDR2 YYNGEE. The CDR3 consists of 14 residues. The CDR3 loop reads CASSVGDGPYEQYF. The CDR3 DNA reads TGTGCCAGCAGCGTAGGGGACGGCCCCTACGAGCAGTACTTC.

Only one count was recorded for this clone. This chain connects TRBV19 to TRBJ2-5, with 11 positions matching TRBD2. The CDR3 totals 16 residues. The V gene end was trimmed by 4 bases and the J gene end by 2 bases; junction bases not matched to a gene: 6. The germline gives CDR1 LNHDA, CDR2 SQIVND (reference sequence). Written as DNA, the CDR3 is TGTGCCAGTAGTACTTCTATAGCGGGAGGGCAAGAGACCCAGTACTTC. Protein product: CASSTSIAGGQETQYF. Together with reference TRBV19 and TRBJ2-5, the CDR3 gives the full variable domain: DGGITQSPKYLFRKEGQNVTLSCEQNLNHDAMYWYRQDPGQGLRLIYYSQIVNDFQKGDIAEGYSVSREKKESFPLTVTSAQKNPTAFYLCASSTSIAGGQETQYFGPGTRLLVL.

The chain uses TRBV28 and TRBJ2-7; 12 nucleotides match TRBD2. V trimming: 1 base; J trimming: 0 bases; junction bases outside the gene matches: 4. The CDR3 runs 17 residues. The germline CDR1 and CDR2 sequences are MDHEN and SYDVKM. The chain's CDR3 is CASSLSLLAGGSYEQYF. The CDR3 nucleotides read TGTGCCAGCAGTTTATCGTTACTAGCGGGGGGCTCCTACGAGCAGTACTTC.

V and J are TRBV27 and TRBJ1-4; perhaps TRBD1 as D (5 bases). Looked up from germline, CDR1 is MNHEY and CDR2 is SMNVEV (reference sequence). The V end lost 3 bases, the J end lost 6 bases, and 14 bases lay between the germline ends. The CDR3 is 15 amino acids. The DNA of the CDR3 is TGTGCCAGCAGTTTTAACCGGGGACCGGATGAAAAACTGTTTTTT. It translates to CASSFNRGPDEKLFF.

The chain combines TRBV27 with TRBJ2-7; no definite D call. This CDR3 has 14 amino acids. The V and J ends lost 5 bases and 2 bases respectively, with 13 bases between them. Germline CDR1 MNHEY, CDR2 SMNVEV (reference sequence). CDR3 in amino acids: CASSRFWPTYEQYF. CDR3 DNA sequence: TGTGCCAGCAGTCGCTTTTGGCCGACCTACGAGCAGTACTTC.

In this sample, this clone turned up once. The chain carries TRBV5-1 and TRBJ2-3; D ambiguous. The CDR3 has 12 residues. Between the trimmed V and J ends, which lost 2 bases and 2 bases, there was a span of 3 bases. The germline V gene has CDR1 SGHRS and CDR2 YFSETQ. The CDR3 region has the DNA TGCGCCAGCAGCTTATTCACAGATACGCAGTATTTT. Translation: CASSLFTDTQYF. Using reference TRBV5-1 and TRBJ2-3 for the parts outside the CDR3, the full variable domain is KAGVTQTPRYLIKTRGQQVTLSCSPISGHRSVSWYQQTPGQGLQFLFEYFSETQRNKGNFPGRFSGRQFSNSRSEMNVSTLELGDSALYLCASSLFTDTQYFGPGTRLTVL.

This chain connects TRBV6-1 to TRBJ1-4; 9 nucleotides line up with TRBD1. This CDR3 is built from 15 residues. The V segment lost 7 bases and the J segment 8 bases; nucleotides outside the gene matches: 11. From germline, CDR1 is MNHNS and CDR2 SASEGT. The CDR3: CASNDVGQGTEKLFF. CDR3 nucleotide sequence: TGTGCCAGCAACGACGTAGGACAGGGGACCGAAAAACTGTTTTTT.

This clone was found once. The V call is TRBV18, the J call TRBJ1-1; D uncertain. The CDR3 length is 14 residues. The V gene lost 6 bases and the J gene lost 0 bases, with 11 bases spanning the gap. Germline values: CDR1 KGHSH, CDR2 LQKENI. The CDR3 coding sequence is TGTGCCAGCTCTAACAGAGCGGTGAACACTGAAGCTTTCTTT. Translation: CASSNRAVNTEAFF.

The chain recombines TRBV6-4 with TRBJ2-1, with D perhaps TRBD1 (6 bases). The V gene lost 0 bases and the J gene lost 6 bases, with 15 bases spanning the gap. Germline V gives CDR1 MRHNA, CDR2 SNTAGT. The CDR3 is 16 residues long. The CDR3 region has the DNA TGTGCCAGCAGTGACTCTCAGGGGCTACCCTCCAATGAGCAGTTCTTC. It encodes CASSDSQGLPSNEQFF.

The chain links TRBV7-3 to TRBJ2-1, with 8 bases that match TRBD2. V lost 3 bases and J lost 5; bases outside the gene matches: 6. Germline CDR1 is SGHTA and CDR2 is FQGTGA. The length of the CDR3 is 15 residues. Written as DNA, the CDR3 is TGTGCCAGCAGCTTGGGGACTAGAACCAACAATGAGCAGTTCTTC. It yields the protein CASSLGTRTNNEQFF. The variable domain in full, completed from reference TRBV7-3 and TRBJ2-1, reads GAGVSQTPSNKVTEKGKYVELRCDPISGHTALYWYRQSLGQGPEFLIYFQGTGAADDSGLPNDRFFAVRPEGSVSTLKIQRTERGDSAVYLCASSLGTRTNNEQFFGPGTRLTVL.